Each of the 23 T cell receptor beta chains below was sequenced from the same sample in a study of blood T cell repertoires in COVID-19. Using immunoSEQ multiplex PCR, the repertoire was profiled, and TCRdb retains in-frame clones only, with some absent. The sample carries roughly 100,000 clones, around four fifths recorded once. The sample taken for sequencing was peripheral blood. These receptors were collected from a man in his sixties or seventies with acute or convalescent COVID-19.

The CDR3 sequence: CASSQIADGSNQPQHF. The CDR3 region has the DNA TGCGCCAGCAGCCAGATAGCGGACGGTAGCAATCAGCCCCAGCATTTT. The V call is TRBV4-1, the J call TRBJ1-5, with no clear D. Trimming shortened V by 3 bases and J by 0 bases, and 12 bases separated the two germline ends. The CDR3 covers 16 residues. CDR1 MGHRA and CDR2 YSYEKL come from the germline V gene.

The V and J genes are TRBV9 and TRBJ1-1; TRBD1 aligns across 10 bases. The length of the CDR3 is 15 residues. V lost 3 bases to trimming and J lost 3 bases; unmatched junction nucleotides: 5. CDR1 and CDR2 (germline): SGDLS, YYNGEE. The DNA for the CDR3 is TGTGCCAGCAGCGCAACCGGGACAGGGGACACTGAAGCTTTCTTT. As protein: CASSATGTGDTEAFF.

This sequence joins TRBV4-1 and TRBJ1-3; a weak D match, TRBD1 (6 bases). Germline V gene lookup returns CDR1 MGHRA and CDR2 YSYEKL. The CDR3 totals 15 residues. V was trimmed by 0 bases and J by 3 bases, leaving 9 bases between them. The CDR3 DNA follows: TGCGCCAGCAGCCAAGACACAGGGAATGGAAACACCATATATTTT. This translates into CASSQDTGNGNTIYF.

The gene calls are TRBV19 and TRBJ1-5; the match to TRBD1 covers 9 bases. This CDR3 contains 15 residues. Germline CDR1 and CDR2: LNHDA and SQIVND (reference sequence). CDR3 coding DNA: TGTGGTTCCTCCAGGGACAGGGATAGCAATCAGCCCCAGCATTTT. Translation gives CGSSRDRDSNQPQHF.

The chain couples TRBV24-1 to TRBJ2-2; TRBD2 might be the D (6 bases). CDR1 is KGHDR and CDR2 is SFDVKD in the germline V gene. Deletions cut 1 base from V and 0 bases from J, with 11 bases between. There are 17 residues in the CDR3. Here the CDR3 DNA reads TGTGCCACCAGTGATTTAAGTAGCGGTGCGAACACCGGGGAGCTGTTTTTT. Translated, it gives CATSDLSSGANTGELFF.

This chain connects TRBV19 to TRBJ2-1; D not resolved. Per germline, CDR1 LNHDA and CDR2 SQIVND (reference sequence). Deletions cut 2 bases from V and 10 bases from J, with 9 bases between. There are 12 residues in the CDR3. The DNA of the CDR3 is TGTGCCAGTAGTATATCTTTGGAGGAGCAGTTCTTC. Translating it yields CASSISLEEQFF. Full variable domain (remainder filled in from reference TRBV19 and TRBJ2-1): DGGITQSPKYLFRKEGQNVTLSCEQNLNHDAMYWYRQDPGQGLRLIYYSQIVNDFQKGDIAEGYSVSREKKESFPLTVTSAQKNPTAFYLCASSISLEEQFFGPGTRLTVL.

V gene TRBV6-4 combines with J gene TRBJ1-1, with TRBD1 matching 9 bases. Germline lookup yields CDR1 MRHNA and CDR2 SNTAGT. The CDR3 has 15 residues. V was pared by 4 bases and J by 6 bases, with 9 bases of the junction left unmatched. CDR3: CASSVEQGAASEAFF. For the CDR3, the DNA is TGTGCCAGCAGTGTTGAACAGGGGGCAGCTTCTGAAGCTTTCTTT.

This chain links TRBV30 with TRBJ1-1; D is undetermined. The V gene's germline CDR1 is GTSNPN and CDR2 SVGIG (reference sequence). V lost 5 bases and J 1 base, leaving 11 bases between the germline ends. The CDR3 contains 13 residues. CDR3 DNA: TGTGCCTGGTCACGCACACAGAACACTGAAGCTTTCTTT. Protein: CAWSRTQNTEAFF. Filled out from reference TRBV30 and TRBJ1-1, the complete variable domain reads SQTIHQWPATLVQPVGSPLSLECTVEGTSNPNLYWYRQAAGRGLQLLFYSVGIGQISSEVPQNLSASRPQDRQFILSSKKLLLSDSGFYLCAWSRTQNTEAFFGQGTRLTVV.

The CDR3 here is CASSPRSGSSYNEQFF. CDR3 nucleotide sequence: TGTGCCAGCAGCCCCCGAAGCGGGAGCTCCTACAATGAGCAGTTCTTC. The V call is TRBV9, the J call TRBJ2-1, with 8 bases aligning to TRBD2. The CDR3 consists of 16 residues. In germline, CDR1 is SGDLS, CDR2 YYNGEE. J gave up 0 bases and V 4 bases, and 6 bases lay outside the gene matches.

The chain couples TRBV19 to TRBJ2-7; tentative D call: TRBD1 (6 bases). The V and J ends lost 5 bases and 5 bases respectively, with 19 bases between them. CDR1 is LNHDA, CDR2 SQIVND, per germline (reference sequence). The CDR3 contains 15 residues. Written as DNA, the CDR3 is TGTGCCAGTAGTCCTACCGGGACACCCAACCACGAGCAGTACTTC. Translated, it gives CASSPTGTPNHEQYF.

The rearrangement links TRBV2 to TRBJ2-7; TRBD1 matches 7 bases. V dropped 6 bases and J dropped 0; count of bases not matched to a gene: 5. The CDR3 runs 14 residues. Germline CDR1 and CDR2: SNHLY and FYNNEI. The CDR3 loop is CASRAGTVSYEQYF. DNA for the CDR3: TGTGCCAGCAGGGCCGGGACAGTCTCCTACGAGCAGTACTTC.

The chain has TRBV5-1 and TRBJ1-1, with TRBD1 as a possible D gene (6 bases). V dropped 3 bases and J dropped 5 bases, with 14 bases sitting between them. This CDR3 contains 14 residues. Germline CDR1 reads SGHRS; CDR2 reads YFSETQ. The DNA for the CDR3 is TGCGCCAGCAGCTGGGCTAATCAGGGGACTGAAGCTTTCTTT. Its protein product is CASSWANQGTEAFF. Based on the CDR3 plus reference TRBV5-1 and TRBJ1-1, the full variable domain is KAGVTQTPRYLIKTRGQQVTLSCSPISGHRSVSWYQQTPGQGLQFLFEYFSETQRNKGNFPGRFSGRQFSNSRSEMNVSTLELGDSALYLCASSWANQGTEAFFGQGTRLTVV.

J is TRBJ1-2 and V is TRBV10-3; no definite D call. The germline V gene encodes CDR1 ENHRY and CDR2 SYGVKD. The CDR3 is 14 residues long. Trimming removed 7 bases from V and 2 bases from J, with 14 bases in between. The CDR3 DNA follows: TGTGCCATCAACCCCCTGAGGGCAAACTATGGCTACACCTTC. Protein sequence: CAINPLRANYGYTF.

V usage is TRBV19 and J usage is TRBJ2-7; TRBD1 matches 8 bases. CDR3 length equals 16 residues. Germline CDR1 is LNHDA and CDR2 is SQIVND (reference sequence). Losses at the gene ends were 3 bases for V and 0 bases for J; bases not matched to a gene: 7. CDR3 amino acids: CASSMTGAPSSYEQYF. For the CDR3, the DNA is TGTGCCAGTAGTATGACAGGGGCTCCGAGCTCCTACGAGCAGTACTTC.

This chain connects TRBV30 to TRBJ1-4; 9 bases map to TRBD1. V was clipped by 3 bases and J by 5 bases; unmatched bases: 7. The CDR3 has 15 residues. Per the germline V gene, CDR1 is GTSNPN and CDR2 is SVGIG (reference sequence). The CDR3 protein is CAWRAPGTGNEKLFF. The CDR3 bases are TGTGCCTGGAGGGCACCGGGGACAGGGAATGAAAAACTGTTTTTT.

The chain couples TRBV28 to TRBJ1-1; 8 bases map to TRBD1. Looked up from germline, CDR1 is MDHEN and CDR2 is SYDVKM. With V trimmed by 7 bases and J by 4 bases, 11 bases remained unmatched. The CDR3 contains 15 residues. CDR3 bases: TGTGCCAGCACCCAACCCGACAGGGGAGGCACTGAAGCTTTCTTT. Translating gives CASTQPDRGGTEAFF.

This clone appeared a few times. The chain joins TRBV3-1 (or the pseudogene TRBV3-2) to TRBJ1-2; TRBD1 matches 7 bases. The length of the CDR3 is 15 residues. V shed 0 bases and J 2 bases; nucleotides not matched to a gene: 3. Germline-derived CDR1 and CDR2 are LGHDT and YNNKEL (reference sequence). In DNA form, the CDR3 reads TGTGCCAGCAGCCAAGAGTGGACAGGAAACTATGGCTACACCTTC. This encodes CASSQEWTGNYGYTF.

The chain combines TRBV30 with TRBJ1-2, with 10 bases aligning to TRBD1. The CDR3 has 16 amino acids. Per germline, CDR1 GTSNPN and CDR2 SVGIG (reference sequence). Losses at the gene ends were 4 bases for V and 3 bases for J; bases not matched to a gene: 11. The CDR3 loop reads CAWKGQGNGGYYGYTF. Written as DNA, the CDR3 is TGTGCCTGGAAGGGACAGGGGAATGGGGGGTACTATGGCTACACCTTC. Looking up the rest from reference TRBV30 and TRBJ1-2 gives the full variable domain: SQTIHQWPATLVQPVGSPLSLECTVEGTSNPNLYWYRQAAGRGLQLLFYSVGIGQISSEVPQNLSASRPQDRQFILSSKKLLLSDSGFYLCAWKGQGNGGYYGYTFGSGTRLTVV.

The chain carries TRBV3-1 (or the pseudogene TRBV3-2) and TRBJ1-4; D is uncertain. Germline CDR1 and CDR2: LGHDT and YNNKEL (reference sequence). This CDR3 comprises 16 residues. The V end lost 1 base, the J end lost 10 bases, and 19 bases lay between the germline ends. The CDR3, as DNA: TGTGCCAGCAGCCAAGGCCGAGACTCTCCCGTTGGAAAACTGTTTTTT. Its protein product is CASSQGRDSPVGKLFF.

The chain has TRBV6-6 and TRBJ1-2; D gene ambiguous. This CDR3 region has 15 residues. CDR1 and CDR2 from the germline V gene are MNHNY and SVGAGI (reference sequence). Trimming removed 5 bases from V and 0 bases from J, with 13 bases in between. CDR3 nucleotide sequence: TGTGCCAGCAGTCCGACTGCAAATTCTAACTATGGCTACACCTTC. Translation gives CASSPTANSNYGYTF.

The chain recombines TRBV24-1 with TRBJ2-5; 11 bases line up with TRBD2. CDR1 is KGHDR, CDR2 SFDVKD, per germline. The CDR3 is 17 amino acids. The V gene end was trimmed by 9 bases and the J gene end by 2 bases; junction bases not matched to a gene: 13. The CDR3, as DNA: TGTGCCACCGTGTTATTTTGGGGACTAGCGGAACAAGAGACCCAGTACTTC. The encoded protein is CATVLFWGLAEQETQYF.

This CDR3 reads CASSPPAGEGDTQYF. Written as DNA, the CDR3 is TGTGCCAGCTCACCACCGGCAGGGGAGGGAGATACGCAGTATTTT. The chain recombines TRBV18 with TRBJ2-3; weak D call: TRBD2 (7 bases). CDR1 is KGHSH and CDR2 is LQKENI in the germline V gene. This CDR3 is 15 amino acids long. Trimming took 0 bases from V and 5 from J, leaving 12 bases between them.

The rearrangement uses TRBV7-9 and TRBJ1-1; D perhaps matches TRBD1 (6 bases). V was pared by 5 bases and J by 0 bases, with 13 bases between. Per germline, CDR1 SEHNR and CDR2 FQNEAQ (reference sequence). The CDR3 is 15 residues long. CDR3: CASSEWGGLNTEAFF. CDR3 coding DNA: TGTGCCAGCAGCGAATGGGGGGGCCTGAACACTGAAGCTTTCTTT. The variable domain in full, completed from reference TRBV7-9 and TRBJ1-1, reads DTGVSQNPRHKITKRGQNVTFRCDPISEHNRLYWYRQTLGQGPEFLTYFQNEAQLEKSRLLSDRFSAERPKGSFSTLEIQRTEQGDSAMYLCASSEWGGLNTEAFFGQGTRLTVV.